This TCR beta chain was sequenced during a study of CD8+ T cells in alopecia areata. Study-level background: Patients received oral tofacitinib, 5 to 10 mg twice daily, for moderate-to-severe alopecia areata. Findings and limits, study-wide: With one nonresponder, baseline CD8+ expansion's link to response remains uncertain.

As the sequencing template, cDNA was produced by extracting RNA and reverse transcribing it. TCRdb's copy holds only in-frame clones and misses some; the assay was immunoSEQ multiplex PCR. The sample carries 15,000 to 20,000 clones, about 63% recorded once. CDR1 is SGHTA and CDR2 is FQGNSA in the germline V gene. Germline trimming cut 4 bases from V and 9 bases from J; bases unmatched to any gene: 3. The CDR3 is made up of 13 amino acids. About this clone: Its antigen is still unknown.

This sample's treatment: oral pan-JAK inhibitor, 5-10 mg twice daily. It was from alopecia areata patients that lesional scalp punch biopsies and peripheral blood were collected. This rearrangement joins TRBV7-2 to TRBJ2-2; TRBD1 agrees at 9 bases. This sequence originates from a human donor with alopecia areata. Sequences were derived from skin, sampled at week 4, from a patient treated with tofacitinib. The CDR3, as DNA: TGTGCCAGCAGCTCACAGGGGGCCAGGGAGCTGTTTTTT. This sequence encodes CASSSQGARELFF.